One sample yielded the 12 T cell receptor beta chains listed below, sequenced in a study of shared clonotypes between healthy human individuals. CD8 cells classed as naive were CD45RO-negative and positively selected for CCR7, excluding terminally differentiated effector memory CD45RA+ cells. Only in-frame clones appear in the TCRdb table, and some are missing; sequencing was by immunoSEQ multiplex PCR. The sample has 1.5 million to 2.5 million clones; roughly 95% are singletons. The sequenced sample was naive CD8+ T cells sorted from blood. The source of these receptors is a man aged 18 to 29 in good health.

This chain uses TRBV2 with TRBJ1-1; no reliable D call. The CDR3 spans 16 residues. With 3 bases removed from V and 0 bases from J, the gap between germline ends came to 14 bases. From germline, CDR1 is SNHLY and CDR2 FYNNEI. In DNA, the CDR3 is TGTGCCAGCAGTGAGGGTTGGGAGGCCATGAACACTGAAGCTTTCTTT. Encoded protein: CASSEGWEAMNTEAFF.

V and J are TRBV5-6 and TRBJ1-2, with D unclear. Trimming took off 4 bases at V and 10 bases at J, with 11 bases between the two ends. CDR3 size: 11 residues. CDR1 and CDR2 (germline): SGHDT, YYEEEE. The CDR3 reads CASSVGPLYTF. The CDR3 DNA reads TGTGCCAGCAGCGTAGGGCCACTCTACACCTTC.

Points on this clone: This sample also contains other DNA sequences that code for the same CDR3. CDR3 region: CASSLASGSSYEQYF. In DNA form, the CDR3 reads TGTGCCAGCAGCTTAGCCAGCGGGAGCTCCTACGAGCAGTACTTC. The chain uses TRBV7-9 and TRBJ2-7, with 8 positions matching TRBD2. Germline values: CDR1 SEHNR, CDR2 FQNEAQ (reference sequence). The CDR3 contains 15 residues. Losses at the gene ends were 0 bases for V and 0 bases for J; bases not matched to a gene: 1.

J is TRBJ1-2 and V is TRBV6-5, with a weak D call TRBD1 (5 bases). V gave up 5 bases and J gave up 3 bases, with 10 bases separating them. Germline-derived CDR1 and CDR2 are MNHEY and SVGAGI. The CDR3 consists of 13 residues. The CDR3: CASSPQGHYGYTF. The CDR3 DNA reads TGTGCCAGCAGTCCTCAGGGCCACTATGGCTACACCTTC.

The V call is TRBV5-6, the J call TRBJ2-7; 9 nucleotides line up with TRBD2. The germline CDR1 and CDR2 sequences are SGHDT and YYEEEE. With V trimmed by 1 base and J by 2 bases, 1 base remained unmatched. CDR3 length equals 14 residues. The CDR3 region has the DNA TGTGCCAGCAGCTTGTCTAGCGGGGCCTACGAGCAGTACTTC. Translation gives CASSLSSGAYEQYF. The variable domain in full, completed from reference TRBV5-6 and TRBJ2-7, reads DAGVTQSPTHLIKTRGQQVTLRCSPKSGHDTVSWYQQALGQGPQFIFQYYEEEERQRGNFPDRFSGHQFPNYSSELNVNALLLGDSALYLCASSLSSGAYEQYFGPGTRLTVT.

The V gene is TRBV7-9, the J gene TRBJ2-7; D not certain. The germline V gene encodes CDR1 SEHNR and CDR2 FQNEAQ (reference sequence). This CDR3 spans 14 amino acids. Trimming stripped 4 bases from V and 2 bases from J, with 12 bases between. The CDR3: CASSSGPPPYEQYF. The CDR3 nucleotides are TGTGCCAGCAGCTCCGGACCGCCCCCCTACGAGCAGTACTTC.

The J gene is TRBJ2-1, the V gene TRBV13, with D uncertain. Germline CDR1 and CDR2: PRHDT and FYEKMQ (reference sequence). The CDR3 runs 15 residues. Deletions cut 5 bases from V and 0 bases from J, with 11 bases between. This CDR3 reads CASSPPSPSYNEQFF. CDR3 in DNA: TGTGCCAGCAGCCCTCCTTCCCCCTCCTACAATGAGCAGTTCTTC.

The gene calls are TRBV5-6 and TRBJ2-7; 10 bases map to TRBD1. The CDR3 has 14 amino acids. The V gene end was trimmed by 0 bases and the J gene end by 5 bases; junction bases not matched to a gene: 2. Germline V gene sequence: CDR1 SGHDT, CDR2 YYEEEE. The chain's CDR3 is CASSLVGTGDEQYF. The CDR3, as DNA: TGTGCCAGCAGCTTGGTAGGGACAGGGGACGAGCAGTACTTC.

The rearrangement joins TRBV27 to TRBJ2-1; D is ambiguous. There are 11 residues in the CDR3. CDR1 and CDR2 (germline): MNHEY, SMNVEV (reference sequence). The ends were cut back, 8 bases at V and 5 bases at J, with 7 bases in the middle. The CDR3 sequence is CASLLNNEQFF. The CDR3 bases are TGTGCCAGCCTACTAAACAATGAGCAGTTCTTC.

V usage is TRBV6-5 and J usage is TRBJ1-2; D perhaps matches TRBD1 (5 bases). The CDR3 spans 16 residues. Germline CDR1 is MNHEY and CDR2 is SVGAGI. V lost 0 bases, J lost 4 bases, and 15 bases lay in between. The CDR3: CASSYSWGSQTYGYTF. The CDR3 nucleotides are TGTGCCAGCAGTTACTCATGGGGCAGCCAAACCTATGGCTACACCTTC.

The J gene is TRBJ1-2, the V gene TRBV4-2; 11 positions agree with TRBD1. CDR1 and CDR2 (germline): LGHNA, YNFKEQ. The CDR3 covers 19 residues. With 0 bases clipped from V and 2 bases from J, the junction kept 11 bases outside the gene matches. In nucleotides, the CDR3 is TGTGCCAGCAGCCAAGAGGTGCTTGAGGACAGGGGGCCGAACTATGGCTACACCTTC. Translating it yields CASSQEVLEDRGPNYGYTF.

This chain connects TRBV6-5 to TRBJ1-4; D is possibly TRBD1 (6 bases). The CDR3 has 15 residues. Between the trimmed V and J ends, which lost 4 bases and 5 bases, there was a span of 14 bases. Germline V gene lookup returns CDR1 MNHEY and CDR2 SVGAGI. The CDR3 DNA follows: TGTGCCAGCAGTTGGACCACAGGGCTGAATGAAAAACTGTTTTTT. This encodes CASSWTTGLNEKLFF.